This passage covers 24 T cell receptor beta chains from one sample sequenced in a study of shared clonotypes between healthy human individuals. Here immunoSEQ multiplex PCR was the method, and the copy in TCRdb shows in-frame clones only, minus some. Of over 2 million clones detected, 80% to 95% appear once; the ten largest clones hold around 0.38%. Sequencing input: naive CD4+ T cells from PBMCs. Described subset: CD45RA+ positively selected. These receptors came from a man aged 18 to 35 in good health. Some clones in this sample may be carry-over from other donors' samples.

The CDR3 sequence: CASSPRDIQYF. The CDR3 DNA is TGTGCCAGCAGCCCCCGCGACATTCAGTACTTC. This chain joins TRBV6-6 and TRBJ2-4; no clear D. The CDR3 extends over 11 amino acids. V gave up 6 bases and J gave up 8 bases, with 8 bases separating them. Germline CDR1 MNHNY, CDR2 SVGAGI (reference sequence).

This clone was observed a handful of times. V is TRBV2 and J is TRBJ1-5; unclear D gene. Trimming shortened V by 5 bases and J by 5 bases, and 13 bases separated the two germline ends. This CDR3 has 14 residues. Germline V CDR1 and CDR2: SNHLY, FYNNEI. CDR3 sequence: CASSWTALDQPQHF. CDR3 DNA: TGTGCCAGCAGTTGGACGGCGCTTGATCAGCCCCAGCATTTT.

V and J are TRBV7-9 and TRBJ2-5; 7 nucleotides agree with TRBD2. The junction had 10 bases not matched to a gene; V was cut back by 7 bases and J by 5 bases. The CDR3 length is 14 residues. The V gene's germline CDR1 is SEHNR and CDR2 FQNEAQ (reference sequence). DNA of the CDR3: TGTGCCAGCACGTTTTTAGCGGGCTCGGAGACCCAGTACTTC. Its translation: CASTFLAGSETQYF.

The chain uses TRBV7-2 and TRBJ2-7; no firm D call. Germline V gives CDR1 SGHTA, CDR2 FQGNSA. The CDR3 runs 14 residues. V was clipped by 5 bases and J by 0 bases, with 11 bases between them. CDR3 in DNA: TGTGCCAGCAGCCGGGCCGCGAGCTCCTACGAGCAGTACTTC. Translated, it gives CASSRAASSYEQYF.

The CDR3 protein is CASSMGQGTKPTAFF. CDR3 nucleotides: TGTGCCAGCAGTATGGGACAGGGGACAAAACCGACGGCTTTCTTT. The V call is TRBV27, the J call TRBJ1-1; TRBD1 matches 10 bases. The CDR3 consists of 15 residues. CDR1 MNHEY and CDR2 SMNVEV come from the germline V gene (reference sequence). Trimming took 5 bases from V and 11 from J; bases not matched to a gene: 14.

Remarks on this clone: Other DNA sequences in the same sample also yield this CDR3. The chain joins TRBV4-3 to TRBJ2-1; the match to TRBD2 covers 9 bases. CDR3 length equals 15 residues. With 4 bases clipped from V and 2 bases from J, the junction kept 3 bases outside the gene matches. Germline V gene lookup returns CDR1 LGHNA and CDR2 YSLEER. As DNA, the CDR3 is TGCGCCAGCAGCCCGGGACTAGCCACCTACAATGAGCAGTTCTTC. Its translation is CASSPGLATYNEQFF.

V and J are TRBV15 and TRBJ2-1, with 14 bases matching TRBD2. With V trimmed by 8 bases and J by 4 bases, 13 bases remained unmatched. The length of the CDR3 is 18 residues. CDR1 is LNHNV and CDR2 is YYDKDF in the germline V gene (reference sequence). The DNA of the CDR3 is TGTGCCACCGCATGGCCCGGGACTAGCGGGAGCTGGTACAATGAGCAGTTCTTC. Translating it yields CATAWPGTSGSWYNEQFF.

The chain has TRBV6-1 and TRBJ2-7, with a weak D call TRBD1 (5 bases). The CDR3 is 15 amino acids. V gave up 0 bases and J gave up 2 bases, with 11 bases separating them. Per the germline V gene, CDR1 is MNHNS and CDR2 is SASEGT. CDR3 sequence: CASSEARYRTYEQYF. CDR3 coding DNA: TGTGCCAGCAGTGAAGCGCGGTACAGGACCTACGAGCAGTACTTC.

The chain is built from TRBV10-3 and TRBJ2-7; D unresolved. V gave up 11 bases and J gave up 3 bases, with 8 bases separating them. This CDR3 is built from 10 residues. Germline-derived CDR1 and CDR2 are ENHRY and SYGVKD. The CDR3 coding sequence is TGTGCCGCCGGTAACTACGAGCAGTACTTC. Its protein product is CAAGNYEQYF.

The V gene is TRBV11-3, the J gene TRBJ2-1; D is undetermined. Germline CDR1 and CDR2: SGHNT and YENEEA. The length of the CDR3 is 17 residues. The V gene lost 1 base and the J gene lost 8 bases, with 21 bases spanning the gap. The CDR3 is CASSLGLRLGVGDEQFF. Here the CDR3 DNA reads TGTGCCAGCAGCTTAGGCCTACGGCTAGGTGTAGGAGATGAGCAGTTCTTC.

The V and J genes are TRBV5-1 and TRBJ2-2; 8 bases agree with TRBD1. CDR3 length equals 14 residues. Losses at the gene ends were 3 bases for V and 6 bases for J; bases not matched to a gene: 4. Germline V lookup: CDR1 SGHRS, CDR2 YFSETQ. The CDR3 sequence is CASSSGGLAGELFF. CDR3 DNA: TGCGCCAGCAGCTCAGGGGGCCTAGCCGGGGAGCTGTTTTTT.

The chain links TRBV5-1 to TRBJ2-3; the D gene could be TRBD1 or TRBD2 (6 bases each). V lost 4 bases and J lost 0, with 24 bases in between. Germline V gives CDR1 SGHRS, CDR2 YFSETQ. This CDR3 comprises 19 residues. This chain's CDR3 is CASSMRAGQGFTSTDTQYF. CDR3 DNA: TGCGCCAGCAGCATGCGGGCGGGACAAGGCTTTACTAGCACAGATACGCAGTATTTT.

The chain joins TRBV9 to TRBJ2-3, with D unclear. Trimming took off 0 bases at V and 2 bases at J, with 10 bases between the two ends. Germline-derived CDR1 and CDR2 are SGDLS and YYNGEE. This CDR3 has 15 residues. The CDR3 sequence: CASSVASPPTDTQYF. The CDR3 DNA reads as TGTGCCAGCAGCGTAGCTTCCCCTCCCACAGATACGCAGTATTTT.

The chain combines TRBV7-2 with TRBJ2-5, with 10 bases that match TRBD2. V lost 2 bases to trimming and J lost 4 bases; unmatched junction nucleotides: 4. From germline, CDR1 is SGHTA and CDR2 FQGNSA. This CDR3 has 15 residues. The CDR3 reads CASSLTSGMRETQYF. The CDR3 DNA follows: TGTGCCAGCAGCTTAACTAGCGGGATGCGAGAGACCCAGTACTTC.

The chain recombines TRBV29-1 with TRBJ2-2, with TRBD1 matching over 10 bases. The CDR3 extends over 12 amino acids. V was pared by 7 bases and J by 7 bases, with 3 bases of the junction left unmatched. From germline, CDR1 is SQVTM and CDR2 ANQGSEA. Written as DNA, the CDR3 is TGCAGCGGACAGGGGGCAGGCGGGGAGCTGTTTTTT. Translating gives CSGQGAGGELFF.

The V and J genes are TRBV7-6 and TRBJ1-3; D perhaps matches TRBD1 (5 bases). From germline, CDR1 is SGHVS and CDR2 FNYEAQ. The CDR3 has 17 residues. V dropped 2 bases and J dropped 0 bases, with 14 bases sitting between them. The CDR3 region has the DNA TGTGCCAGCAGCTTAAACCAGGCAGGGATCTCTGGAAACACCATATATTTT. Its protein product is CASSLNQAGISGNTIYF.

The CDR3, as DNA: TGTGCCAGCGAAAGGTTGGCCAAAAACATTCAGTACTTC. It translates to CASERLAKNIQYF. This chain connects TRBV27 to TRBJ2-4; D unclear. The CDR3 is 13 residues long. CDR1 and CDR2 (germline): MNHEY, SMNVEV (reference sequence). V was trimmed by 8 bases and J by 1 base, leaving 9 bases between them.

The chain uses TRBV27 and TRBJ2-1; D ambiguous. The CDR3 extends over 14 amino acids. Germline V gene sequence: CDR1 MNHEY, CDR2 SMNVEV (reference sequence). With 5 bases removed from V and 8 bases from J, the gap between germline ends came to 16 bases. The CDR3 region is CASSPPGRADEQFF. As DNA, the CDR3 is TGTGCCAGCAGTCCCCCAGGAAGGGCGGATGAGCAGTTCTTC.

Only a few counts were recorded for this clone. CDR3 region: CASSYSETGTTMSQHF. In DNA, the CDR3 is TGTGCCAGCAGTTACTCAGAGACCGGGACAACCATGTCCCAGCATTTT. V is TRBV6-6 and J is TRBJ1-5, with D possibly matching TRBD1 (6 bases). Germline CDR1 MNHNY, CDR2 SVGAGI (reference sequence). With 0 bases removed from V and 11 bases from J, the gap between germline ends came to 20 bases. The CDR3 is 16 amino acids.

This clone was detected only once. V and J are TRBV29-1 and TRBJ1-1; no definite D call. Trimming left V 3 bases short and J 7 bases short, with 6 bases between. The CDR3 sequence is 10 residues long. Germline V CDR1 and CDR2: SQVTM, ANQGSEA. CDR3 nucleotide sequence: TGCAGCGTTGAGGAGGTTGAAGCTTTCTTT. Translated, it gives CSVEEVEAFF.

The chain recombines TRBV28 with TRBJ1-1; TRBD1 is a possible D gene (5 bases). CDR3 length: 15 residues. CDR1 is MDHEN, CDR2 SYDVKM, per germline. Trimming removed 6 bases at V and 1 base at J, with 15 bases between. The CDR3 is CASSSGAEGNTEAFF. In nucleotides, the CDR3 is TGTGCCAGCAGCTCTGGGGCAGAGGGGAACACTGAAGCTTTCTTT.

The chain has TRBV7-2 and TRBJ1-2; the D gene is possibly TRBD1 (6 bases). The CDR3 extends over 15 amino acids. Germline loops: CDR1 SGHTA, CDR2 FQGNSA. Trimming removed 5 bases from V and 4 bases from J, with 17 bases in between. The CDR3 bases are TGTGCCAGCAGCCTGGTGGGGGGGCGAAGCTATGGCTACACCTTC. Translated, it gives CASSLVGGRSYGYTF.

The chain couples TRBV29-1 to TRBJ2-1; a possible D gene is TRBD1 (5 bases). Germline V CDR1 and CDR2: SQVTM, ANQGSEA. CDR3 length equals 13 residues. V lost 7 bases to trimming and J lost 3 bases, with 13 bases between them. The CDR3 region is CSGTPPLYNEQFF. DNA for the CDR3: TGCAGCGGGACACCCCCACTCTACAATGAGCAGTTCTTC.

The chain employs TRBV7-2 and TRBJ1-3, with D tentatively TRBD1 (6 bases). Germline V CDR1 and CDR2: SGHTA, FQGNSA. V was shortened by 4 bases and J by 4 bases, with 8 bases between the two germline ends. This CDR3 region has 13 residues. The CDR3 DNA reads TGTGCCAGCAGCTCCCAGGGGGGAAACACCATATATTTT. Its protein is CASSSQGGNTIYF.